The sequence of this T cell receptor (beta chain) was determined in a study of spatial heterogeneity in lung cancer. Study as a whole: As counted in raw reads, each unique TCR and UMI combination appeared more than ten times on average. Broader study findings: More often at tumor resection than at routine follow-up, ubiquitous expanded tumor TCRs were detected in the blood.

Every TCR cDNA molecule bore a unique molecular identifier. MiXCR, applied by TCRdb to the 5' RACE reads, yields one record per CDR3 protein. The sample contains roughly 4,600 distinct CDR3 sequences, 28% of which appear only once. V was cut by 5 bases and J by 0 bases, with 11 bases left in between. Germline CDR1 reads MDHEN; CDR2 reads SYDVKM. CDR3 length: 14 residues. Many counts were recorded for this clonotype. Its antigen remains unknown. This sample's time point: sample taken at primary tumor resection. The study sequenced unsorted whole RNA from tumor, nontumor lung or frozen PBMC. Patients with untreated early-stage non-small cell lung cancer, numbering around 71, were the donors.

The clonotype originates from a male donor with early-stage non-small cell lung cancer. The sequences come from PBMCs, collected at surgery. The chain employs TRBV28 and TRBJ2-7; D is undetermined. The CDR3: CASSPRTDSYEQYF. The CDR3 DNA reads as TGTGCCAGCAGTCCGCGGACGGACTCCTACGAGCAGTACTTC.